This paragraph reports one TCR beta chain. The data originate from a study of blood T cell repertoires in COVID-19. TCRdb's table, derived via immunoSEQ multiplex PCR, lists solely in-frame clones and lacks some. The table has 210,000 or so clones, about four fifths seen once. CDR1 SNHLY and CDR2 FYNNEI come from the germline V gene. CDR3 length: 15 amino acids. V gave up 10 bases and J gave up 1 base, with 19 bases separating them. V gene TRBV2 combines with J gene TRBJ1-1; D unclear. This clonotype originated in a woman aged 45-60 years with active or convalescent COVID-19. The sequenced sample consisted of peripheral blood. The CDR3 region is CAILGRATPNTEAFF. CDR3 DNA: TGTGCCATCTTAGGGAGGGCTACCCCGAACACTGAAGCTTTCTTT.